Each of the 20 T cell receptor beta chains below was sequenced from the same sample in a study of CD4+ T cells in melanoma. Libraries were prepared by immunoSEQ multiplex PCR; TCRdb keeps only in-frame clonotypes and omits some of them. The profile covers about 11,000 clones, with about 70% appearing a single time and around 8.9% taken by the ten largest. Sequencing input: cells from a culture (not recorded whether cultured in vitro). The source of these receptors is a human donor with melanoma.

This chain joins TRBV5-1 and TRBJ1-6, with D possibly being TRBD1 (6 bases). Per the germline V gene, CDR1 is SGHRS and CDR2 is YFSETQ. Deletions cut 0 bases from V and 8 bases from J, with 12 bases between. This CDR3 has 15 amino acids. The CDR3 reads CASSLEGGIYSPLHF. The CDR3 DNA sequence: TGCGCCAGCAGCTTGGAGGGGGGAATCTATTCACCCCTCCACTTT. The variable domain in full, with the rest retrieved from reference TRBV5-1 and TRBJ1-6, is KAGVTQTPRYLIKTRGQQVTLSCSPISGHRSVSWYQQTPGQGLQFLFEYFSETQRNKGNFPGRFSGRQFSNSRSEMNVSTLELGDSALYLCASSLEGGIYSPLHFGNGTRLTVT.

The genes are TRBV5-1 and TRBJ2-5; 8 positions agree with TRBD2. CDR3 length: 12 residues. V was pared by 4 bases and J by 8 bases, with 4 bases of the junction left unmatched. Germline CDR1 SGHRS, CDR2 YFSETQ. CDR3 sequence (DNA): TGCGCCAGCAGCATCGGGGGGGAAACCCAGTACTTC. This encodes CASSIGGETQYF.

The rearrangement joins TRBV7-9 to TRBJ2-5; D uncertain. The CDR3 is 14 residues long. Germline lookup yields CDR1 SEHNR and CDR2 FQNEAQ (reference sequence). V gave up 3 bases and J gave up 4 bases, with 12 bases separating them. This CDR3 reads CASSFYPPPETQYF. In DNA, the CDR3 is TGTGCCAGCAGCTTCTATCCCCCCCCAGAGACCCAGTACTTC.

The CDR3 coding sequence is TGCGCCAGCAGCGTGGGGCCCGGCGGGGACCTGGAGCAGTACTTC. Protein: CASSVGPGGDLEQYF. The chain carries TRBV5-1 and TRBJ2-7, with a tentative D call TRBD2 (6 bases). The CDR3 sequence is 15 residues long. The germline CDR1 and CDR2 sequences are SGHRS and YFSETQ. V lost 4 bases, J lost 7 bases, and 21 bases lay in between.

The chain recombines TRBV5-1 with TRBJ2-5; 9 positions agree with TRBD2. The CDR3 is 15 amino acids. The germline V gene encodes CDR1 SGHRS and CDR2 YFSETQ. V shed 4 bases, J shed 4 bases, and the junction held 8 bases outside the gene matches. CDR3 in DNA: TGCGCCAGCAGCCATGGGACTAGCATAGGAGAGACCCAGTACTTC. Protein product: CASSHGTSIGETQYF.

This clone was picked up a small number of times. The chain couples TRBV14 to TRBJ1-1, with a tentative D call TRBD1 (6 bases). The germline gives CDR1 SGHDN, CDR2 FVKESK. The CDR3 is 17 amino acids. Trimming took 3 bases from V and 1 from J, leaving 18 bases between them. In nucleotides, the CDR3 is TGTGCCAGCAGCCACGGCCGCCTAGGCAGGGGGAACACTGAAGCTTTCTTT. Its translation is CASSHGRLGRGNTEAFF.

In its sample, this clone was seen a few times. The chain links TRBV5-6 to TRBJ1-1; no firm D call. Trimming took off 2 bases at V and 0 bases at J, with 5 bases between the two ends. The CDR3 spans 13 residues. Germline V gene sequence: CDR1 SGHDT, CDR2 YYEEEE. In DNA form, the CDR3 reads TGTGCCAGCAGCTTTTCGATGAACACTGAAGCTTTCTTT. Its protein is CASSFSMNTEAFF.

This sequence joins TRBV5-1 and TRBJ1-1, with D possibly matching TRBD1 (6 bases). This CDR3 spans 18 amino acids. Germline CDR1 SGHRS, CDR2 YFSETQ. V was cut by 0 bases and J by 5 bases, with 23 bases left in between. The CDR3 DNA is TGCGCCAGCAGCTTGGCTAGTCAGGGGAGTATTCTGGGGACTGAAGCTTTCTTT. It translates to CASSLASQGSILGTEAFF.

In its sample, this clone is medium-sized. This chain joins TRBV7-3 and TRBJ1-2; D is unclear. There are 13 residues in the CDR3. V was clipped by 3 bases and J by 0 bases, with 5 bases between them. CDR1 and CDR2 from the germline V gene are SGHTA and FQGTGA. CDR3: CASSFLANYGYTF. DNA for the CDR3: TGTGCCAGCAGCTTTTTGGCTAACTATGGCTACACCTTC.

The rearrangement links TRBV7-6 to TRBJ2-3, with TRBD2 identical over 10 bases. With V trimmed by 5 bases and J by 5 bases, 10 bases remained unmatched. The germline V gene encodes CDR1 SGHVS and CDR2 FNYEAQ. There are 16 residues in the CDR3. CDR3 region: CASSTQSGGAGDTQYF. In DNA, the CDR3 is TGTGCCAGCAGCACCCAAAGCGGGGGGGCAGGAGATACGCAGTATTTT.

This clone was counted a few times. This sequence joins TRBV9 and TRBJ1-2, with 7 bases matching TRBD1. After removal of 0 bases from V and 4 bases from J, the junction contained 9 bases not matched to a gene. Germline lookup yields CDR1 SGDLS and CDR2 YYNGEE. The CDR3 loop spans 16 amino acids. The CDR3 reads CASSVEGAGGGYGYTF. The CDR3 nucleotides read TGTGCCAGCAGCGTAGAAGGGGCAGGGGGAGGCTATGGCTACACCTTC.

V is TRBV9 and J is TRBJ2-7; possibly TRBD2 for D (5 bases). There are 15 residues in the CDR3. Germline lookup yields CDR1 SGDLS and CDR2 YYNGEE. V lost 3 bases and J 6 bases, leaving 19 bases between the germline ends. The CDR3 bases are TGTGCCAGCAGCGAGACTGGACTCGGGTCGGGCGAGCAGTACTTC. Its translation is CASSETGLGSGEQYF.

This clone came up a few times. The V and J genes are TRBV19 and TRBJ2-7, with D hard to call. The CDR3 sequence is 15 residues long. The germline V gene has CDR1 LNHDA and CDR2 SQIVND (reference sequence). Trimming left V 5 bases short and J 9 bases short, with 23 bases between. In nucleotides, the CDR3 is TGTGCCAGTAGTCCCGTTCTCTCTAGGAAGTATGGGCAGTACTTC. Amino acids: CASSPVLSRKYGQYF.

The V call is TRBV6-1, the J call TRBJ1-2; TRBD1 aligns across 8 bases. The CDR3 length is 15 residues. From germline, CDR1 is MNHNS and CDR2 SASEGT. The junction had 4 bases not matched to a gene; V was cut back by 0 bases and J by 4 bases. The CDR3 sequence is CASSEAATGAYGYTF. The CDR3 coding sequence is TGTGCCAGCAGTGAAGCTGCGACAGGGGCCTATGGCTACACCTTC.

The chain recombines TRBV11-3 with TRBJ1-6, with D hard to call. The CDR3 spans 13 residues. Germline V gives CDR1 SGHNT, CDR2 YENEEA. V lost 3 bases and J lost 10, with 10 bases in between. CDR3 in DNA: TGTGCCAGCAGCTTGGAAGTGGGCTCACCCCTCCACTTT. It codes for CASSLEVGSPLHF. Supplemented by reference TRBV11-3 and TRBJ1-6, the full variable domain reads EAGVVQSPRYKIIEKKQPVAFWCNPISGHNTLYWYLQNLGQGPELLIRYENEEAVDDSQLPKDRFSAERLKGVDSTLKIQPAELGDSAVYLCASSLEVGSPLHFGNGTRLTVT.

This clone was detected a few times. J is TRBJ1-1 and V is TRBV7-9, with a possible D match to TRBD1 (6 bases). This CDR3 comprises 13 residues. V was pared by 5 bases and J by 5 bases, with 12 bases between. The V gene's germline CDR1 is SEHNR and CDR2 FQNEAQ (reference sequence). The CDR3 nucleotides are TGTGCCAGCAGCCCTCACAGGGAAACTGAAGCTTTCTTT. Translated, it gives CASSPHRETEAFF.

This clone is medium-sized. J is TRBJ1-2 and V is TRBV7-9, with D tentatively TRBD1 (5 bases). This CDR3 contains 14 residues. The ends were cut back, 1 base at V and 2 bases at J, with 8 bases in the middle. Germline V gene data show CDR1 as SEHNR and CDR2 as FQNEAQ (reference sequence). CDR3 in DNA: TGTGCCAGCAGCTTAGAAACAGGCAACTATGGCTACACCTTC. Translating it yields CASSLETGNYGYTF.

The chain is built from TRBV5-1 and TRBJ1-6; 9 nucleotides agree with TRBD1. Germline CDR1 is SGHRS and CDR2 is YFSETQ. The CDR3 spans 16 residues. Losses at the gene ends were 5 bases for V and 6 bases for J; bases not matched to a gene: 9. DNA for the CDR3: TGCGCCAGCAGAAATACCCCGGGACAGGGTAATTCACCCCTCCACTTT. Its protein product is CASRNTPGQGNSPLHF.

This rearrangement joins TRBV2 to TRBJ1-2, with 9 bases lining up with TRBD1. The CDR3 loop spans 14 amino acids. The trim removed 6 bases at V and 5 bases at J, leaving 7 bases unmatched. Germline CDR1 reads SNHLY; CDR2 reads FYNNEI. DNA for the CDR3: TGTGCCAGCAGAGTTGACAGGGGGATTTATGGCTACACCTTC. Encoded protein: CASRVDRGIYGYTF.

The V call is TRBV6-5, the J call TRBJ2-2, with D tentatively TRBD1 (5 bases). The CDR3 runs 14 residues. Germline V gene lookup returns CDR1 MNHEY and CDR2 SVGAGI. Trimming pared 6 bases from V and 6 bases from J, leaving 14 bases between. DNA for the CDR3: TGTGCCAGCAGGAATCAGGGTGGAGCCGGGGAGCTGTTTTTT. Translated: CASRNQGGAGELFF.